Sequencing of this TCR beta chain was carried out in a study of cytotoxic CD8 clonotypes in ibrutinib-treated CLL. Whole-study context: Included were 11 to 12 relapsed/refractory and about 14 treatment-naive patients, of whom 17 to 18 were IGHV unmutated.

Only one count was recorded for this clone. V was shortened by 10 bases and J by 1 base, with 16 bases between the two germline ends. The CDR3 covers 14 residues. In germline, CDR1 is MNHEY, CDR2 SVGAGI. Data came from immunoSEQ multiplex PCR; TCRdb stores just in-frame clones and leaves some out. The sample contains about 50,000 clones, 83% of which appear only once. The receptor was isolated from a human donor with chronic lymphocytic leukemia. Sequences were derived from PBMCs, sampled after 24 months of ibrutinib treatment. This rearrangement joins TRBV6-5 to TRBJ1-1; D is perhaps TRBD1 (6 bases). CDR3 protein: CATSAPQGNTEAFF. In nucleotides, the CDR3 is TGTGCCACCTCCGCGCCACAGGGGAACACTGAAGCTTTCTTT.